What follows is one T cell receptor (beta chain) and its context. The data are from a study of control samples from healthy donors and cancer patients. Profiled with immunoSEQ multiplex PCR; TCRdb holds only in-frame clones, not every one. There are about 160,000 clones in the sample; about 87% occur only once, and approximately 12% lies in the top ten. Trimming took off 2 bases at V and 3 bases at J, with 11 bases between the two ends. Germline V lookup: CDR1 MNHEY, CDR2 SVGEGT. The CDR3 sequence is 15 residues long. The specimen sequenced was blood. The receptor's source is a man between 25 and 39 years old in good health. The genes are TRBV6-2 or TRBV6-3 and TRBJ1-5, with D unresolved. The CDR3 reads CASSYGGLNNQPQHF. CDR3 sequence (DNA): TGTGCCAGCAGTTACGGAGGACTGAACAATCAGCCCCAGCATTTT.